Below, one TCR beta chain is given with its context. The record originates from a study of blood T cell repertoires in COVID-19. The junction had 6 bases not matched to a gene; V was cut back by 5 bases and J by 6 bases. The length of the CDR3 is 12 residues. Germline CDR1 and CDR2: SQVTM and ANQGSEA. Clones were sequenced by immunoSEQ multiplex PCR, and TCRdb holds only the in-frame ones, with some missing. The sample lists under 150,000 clones; 83% were seen once. This sequence was found in a man aged 80 or over with active or convalescent COVID-19. The chain combines TRBV29-1 with TRBJ1-2; TRBD1 agrees at 7 bases. The material sequenced was peripheral blood. The CDR3 DNA follows: TGCAGCGTTACCCACGGACAGGATGGCTACACCTTC. Translated, it gives CSVTHGQDGYTF.